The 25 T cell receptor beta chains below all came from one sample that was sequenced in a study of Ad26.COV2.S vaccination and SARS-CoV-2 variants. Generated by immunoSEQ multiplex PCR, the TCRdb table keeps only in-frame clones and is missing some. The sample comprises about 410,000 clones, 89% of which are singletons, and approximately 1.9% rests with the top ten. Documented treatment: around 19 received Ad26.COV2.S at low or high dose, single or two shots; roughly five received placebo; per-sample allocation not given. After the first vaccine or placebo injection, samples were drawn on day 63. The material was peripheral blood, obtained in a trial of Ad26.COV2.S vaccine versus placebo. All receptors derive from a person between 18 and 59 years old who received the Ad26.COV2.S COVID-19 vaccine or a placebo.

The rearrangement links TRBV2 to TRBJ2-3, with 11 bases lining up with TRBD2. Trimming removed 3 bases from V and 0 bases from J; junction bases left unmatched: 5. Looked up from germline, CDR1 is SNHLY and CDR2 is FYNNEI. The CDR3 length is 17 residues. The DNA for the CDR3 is TGTGCCAGCAGTGATGGGACTAGCGGATATAGCACAGATACGCAGTATTTT. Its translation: CASSDGTSGYSTDTQYF.

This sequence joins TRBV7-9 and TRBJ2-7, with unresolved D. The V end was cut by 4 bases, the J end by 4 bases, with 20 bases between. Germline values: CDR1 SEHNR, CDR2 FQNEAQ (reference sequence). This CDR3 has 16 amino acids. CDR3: CASSSTRFRLRYEQYF. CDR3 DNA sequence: TGTGCCAGCAGCTCCACCCGGTTCAGATTACGGTACGAGCAGTACTTC.

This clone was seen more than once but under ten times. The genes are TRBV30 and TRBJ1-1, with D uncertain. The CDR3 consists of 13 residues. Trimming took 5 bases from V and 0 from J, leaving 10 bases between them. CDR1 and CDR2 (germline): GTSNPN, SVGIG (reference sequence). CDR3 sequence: CAWARGLNTEAFF. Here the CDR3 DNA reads TGTGCCTGGGCCCGCGGTCTGAACACTGAAGCTTTCTTT.

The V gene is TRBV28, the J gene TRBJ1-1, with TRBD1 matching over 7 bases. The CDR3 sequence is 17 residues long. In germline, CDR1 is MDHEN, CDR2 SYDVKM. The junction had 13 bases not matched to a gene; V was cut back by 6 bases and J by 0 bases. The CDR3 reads CASSPPSGGFMNTEAFF. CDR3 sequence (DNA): TGTGCCAGCAGCCCCCCCTCAGGGGGGTTCATGAACACTGAAGCTTTCTTT. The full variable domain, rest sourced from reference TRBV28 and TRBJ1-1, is DVKVTQSSRYLVKRTGEKVFLECVQDMDHENMFWYRQDPGLGLRLIYFSYDVKMKEKGDIPEGYSVSREKKERFSLILESASTNQTSMYLCASSPPSGGFMNTEAFFGQGTRLTVV.

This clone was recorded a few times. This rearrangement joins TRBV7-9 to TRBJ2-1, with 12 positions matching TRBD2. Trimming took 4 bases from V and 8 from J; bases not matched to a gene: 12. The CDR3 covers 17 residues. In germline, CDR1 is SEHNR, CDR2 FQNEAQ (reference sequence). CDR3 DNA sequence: TGTGCCAGCAGCTACCGACGCTCAAGACTAGCGGGGGATGAGCAGTTCTTC. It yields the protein CASSYRRSRLAGDEQFF.

The CDR3 DNA reads as TGTGCCAGCAGCCCCAGCGGGAGGGCCGCCGGGGAGCTGTTTTTT. Translated, it gives CASSPSGRAAGELFF. The chain recombines TRBV7-2 with TRBJ2-2; 10 bases align to TRBD2. Trimming removed 5 bases from V and 6 bases from J; junction bases left unmatched: 6. Germline CDR1 is SGHTA and CDR2 is FQGNSA. CDR3 length: 15 amino acids.

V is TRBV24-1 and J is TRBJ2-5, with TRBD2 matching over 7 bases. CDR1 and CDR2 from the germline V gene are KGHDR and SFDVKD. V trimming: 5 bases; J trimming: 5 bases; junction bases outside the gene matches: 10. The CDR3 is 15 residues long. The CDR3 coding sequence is TGTGCCACCAGTGCCCCGGACGGGGGGACGGAGACCCAGTACTTC. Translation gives CATSAPDGGTETQYF.

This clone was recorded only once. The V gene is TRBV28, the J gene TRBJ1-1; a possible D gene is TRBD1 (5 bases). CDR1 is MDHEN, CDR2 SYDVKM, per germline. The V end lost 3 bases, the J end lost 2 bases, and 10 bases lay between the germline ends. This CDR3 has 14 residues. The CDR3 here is CASSFSGINTEAFF. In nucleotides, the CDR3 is TGTGCCAGCAGTTTTTCAGGGATTAACACTGAAGCTTTCTTT.

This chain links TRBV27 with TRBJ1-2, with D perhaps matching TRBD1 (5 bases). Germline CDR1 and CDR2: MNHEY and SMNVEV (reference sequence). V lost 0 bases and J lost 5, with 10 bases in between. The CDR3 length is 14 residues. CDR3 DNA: TGTGCCAGCAGTTTATCGGGACGGACTTATGGCTACACCTTC. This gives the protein CASSLSGRTYGYTF.

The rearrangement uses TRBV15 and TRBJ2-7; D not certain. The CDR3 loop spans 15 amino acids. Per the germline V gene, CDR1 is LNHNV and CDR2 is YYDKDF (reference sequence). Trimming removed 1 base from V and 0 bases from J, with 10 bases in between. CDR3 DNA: TGTGCCACCAGCAGAGCCCTAGACAACTCCTACGAGCAGTACTTC. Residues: CATSRALDNSYEQYF.

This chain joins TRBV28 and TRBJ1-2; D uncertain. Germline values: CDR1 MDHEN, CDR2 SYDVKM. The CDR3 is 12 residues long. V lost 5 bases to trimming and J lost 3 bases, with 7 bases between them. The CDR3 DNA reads TGTGCCAGCAGTATAGATCACTATGGCTACACCTTC. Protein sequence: CASSIDHYGYTF.

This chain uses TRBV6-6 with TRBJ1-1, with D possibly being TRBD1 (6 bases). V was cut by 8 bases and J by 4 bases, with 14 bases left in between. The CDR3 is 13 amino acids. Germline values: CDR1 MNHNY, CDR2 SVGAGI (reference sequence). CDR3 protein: CASGGAGSTEAFF. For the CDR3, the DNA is TGTGCCAGCGGGGGCGCAGGGTCCACTGAAGCTTTCTTT.

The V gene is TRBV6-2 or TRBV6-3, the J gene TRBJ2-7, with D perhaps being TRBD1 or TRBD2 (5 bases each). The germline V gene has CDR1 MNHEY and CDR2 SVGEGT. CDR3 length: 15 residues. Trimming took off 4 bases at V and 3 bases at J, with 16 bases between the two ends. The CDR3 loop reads CASSWLGTFNYEQYF. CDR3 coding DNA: TGTGCCAGCAGTTGGCTCGGGACCTTTAACTACGAGCAGTACTTC.

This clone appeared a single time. The CDR3 reads CASSLAPGPSYEQYF. As DNA, the CDR3 is TGTGCCAGCAGCTTGGCCCCGGGACCGAGTTACGAGCAGTACTTC. This chain connects TRBV5-6 to TRBJ2-7; tentatively, D is TRBD1 or TRBD2 (5 bases each). The germline V gene encodes CDR1 SGHDT and CDR2 YYEEEE. This CDR3 is built from 15 residues. V lost 0 bases and J 4 bases, leaving 14 bases between the germline ends.

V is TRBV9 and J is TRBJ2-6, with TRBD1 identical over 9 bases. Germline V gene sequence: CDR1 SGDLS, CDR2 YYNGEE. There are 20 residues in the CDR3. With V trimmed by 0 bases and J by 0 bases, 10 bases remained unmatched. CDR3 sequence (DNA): TGTGCCAGCAGCGTAGCTTTGGACAGGGGAAAAATCTCTGGGGCCAACGTCCTGACTTTC. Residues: CASSVALDRGKISGANVLTF. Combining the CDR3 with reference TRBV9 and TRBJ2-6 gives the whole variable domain DSGVTQTPKHLITATGQRVTLRCSPRSGDLSVYWYQQSLDQGLQFLIQYYNGEERAKGNILERFSAQQFPDLHSELNLSSLELGDSALYFCASSVALDRGKISGANVLTFGAGSRLTVL.

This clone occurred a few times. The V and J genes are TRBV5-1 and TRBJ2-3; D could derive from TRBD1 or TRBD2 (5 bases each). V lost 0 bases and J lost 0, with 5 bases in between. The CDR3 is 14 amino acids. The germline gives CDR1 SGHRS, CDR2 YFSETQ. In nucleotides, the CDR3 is TGCGCCAGCAGCTTGGGGGACAGCACAGATACGCAGTATTTT. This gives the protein CASSLGDSTDTQYF. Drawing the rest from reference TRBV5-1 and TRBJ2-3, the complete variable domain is KAGVTQTPRYLIKTRGQQVTLSCSPISGHRSVSWYQQTPGQGLQFLFEYFSETQRNKGNFPGRFSGRQFSNSRSEMNVSTLELGDSALYLCASSLGDSTDTQYFGPGTRLTVL.

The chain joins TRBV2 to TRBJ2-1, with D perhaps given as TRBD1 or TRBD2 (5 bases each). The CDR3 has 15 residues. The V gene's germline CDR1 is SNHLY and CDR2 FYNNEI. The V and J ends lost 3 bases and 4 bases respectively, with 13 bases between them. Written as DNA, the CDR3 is TGTGCCAGCAGTGAGGGTCAGGGAGATTACAATGAGCAGTTCTTC. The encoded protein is CASSEGQGDYNEQFF. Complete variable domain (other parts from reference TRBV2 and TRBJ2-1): EPEVTQTPSHQVTQMGQEVILRCVPISNHLYFYWYRQILGQKVEFLVSFYNNEISEKSEIFDDQFSVERPDGSNFTLKIRSTKLEDSAMYFCASSEGQGDYNEQFFGPGTRLTVL.

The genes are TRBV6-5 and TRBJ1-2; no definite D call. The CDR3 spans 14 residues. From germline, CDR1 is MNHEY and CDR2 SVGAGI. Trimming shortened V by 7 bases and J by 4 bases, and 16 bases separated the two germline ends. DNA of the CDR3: TGTGCCAGCACCTACCAGGCCAGGTTCTATGGCTACACCTTC. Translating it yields CASTYQARFYGYTF.

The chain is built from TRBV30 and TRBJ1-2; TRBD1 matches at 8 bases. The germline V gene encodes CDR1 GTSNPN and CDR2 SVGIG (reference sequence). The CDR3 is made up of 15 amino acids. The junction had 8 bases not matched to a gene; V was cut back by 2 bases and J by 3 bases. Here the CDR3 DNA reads TGTGCCTGGAGTTGGCTAGACAGGGGCGACTATGGCTACACCTTC. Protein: CAWSWLDRGDYGYTF.

The CDR3 sequence: CASSQDWESLSGANVLTF. The CDR3 nucleotides are TGCGCCAGCAGCCAAGATTGGGAGTCTCTCTCTGGGGCCAACGTCCTGACTTTC. The genes are TRBV4-3 and TRBJ2-6; perhaps TRBD2 as D (5 bases). Germline-derived CDR1 and CDR2 are LGHNA and YSLEER. The V and J ends lost 0 bases and 0 bases respectively, with 12 bases between them. The CDR3 loop spans 18 amino acids.

In nucleotides, the CDR3 is TGTGCCAGCAGCTTAGGGGGATTTTCCTACAATGAGCAGTTCTTC. Its translation: CASSLGGFSYNEQFF. The chain uses TRBV11-2 and TRBJ2-1, with D hard to call. The CDR3 has 15 amino acids. Trimming pared 1 base from V and 1 base from J, leaving 8 bases between. The germline V gene has CDR1 SGHAT and CDR2 FQNNGV.

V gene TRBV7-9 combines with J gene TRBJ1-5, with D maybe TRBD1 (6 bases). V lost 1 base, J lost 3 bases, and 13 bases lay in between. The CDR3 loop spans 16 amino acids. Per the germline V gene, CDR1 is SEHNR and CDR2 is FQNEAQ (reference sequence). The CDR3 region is CASSLGSRGVNQPQHF. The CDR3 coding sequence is TGTGCCAGCAGCTTAGGATCCAGGGGAGTCAATCAGCCCCAGCATTTT.

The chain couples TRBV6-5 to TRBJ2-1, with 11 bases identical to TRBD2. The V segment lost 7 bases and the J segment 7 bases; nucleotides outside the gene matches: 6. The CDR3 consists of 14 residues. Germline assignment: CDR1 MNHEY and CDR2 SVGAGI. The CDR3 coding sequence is TGTGCCAGCATAGCGGGAGGGCCTATAAATGAGCAGTTCTTC. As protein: CASIAGGPINEQFF.

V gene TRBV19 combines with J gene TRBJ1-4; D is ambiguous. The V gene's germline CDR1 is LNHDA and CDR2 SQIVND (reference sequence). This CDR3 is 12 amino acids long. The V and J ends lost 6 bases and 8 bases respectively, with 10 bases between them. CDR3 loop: CASSPSREKLFF. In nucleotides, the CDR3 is TGTGCCAGTAGCCCGAGCCGGGAAAAACTGTTTTTT.

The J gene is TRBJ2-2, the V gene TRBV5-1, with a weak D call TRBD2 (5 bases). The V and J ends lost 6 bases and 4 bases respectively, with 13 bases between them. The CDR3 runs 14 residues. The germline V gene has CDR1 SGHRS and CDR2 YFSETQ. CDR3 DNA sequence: TGCGCCAGCACCCCTGGGGAGAGCACCGGGGAGCTGTTTTTT. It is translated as CASTPGESTGELFF.